This TCR beta chain is drawn from a study of brain T cells in children with intractable seizures. As to this clone: What it recognizes is unknown.

Sequencing was performed with immunoSEQ multiplex PCR; in TCRdb, only in-frame clones are kept and a portion is missing. The sample yields about 340,000 clones, about 93% seen once. Trimming cost V 2 bases and J 2 bases, with 5 bases left between them. CDR3 length: 13 residues. CDR1 SGHAT and CDR2 FQNNGV come from the germline V gene. Regarding the study as a whole: Clones missing pre-surgery may reflect undersampling of that blood sample. Patients' HCMV serostatus was unknown; virus specificity rests on CDR3 similarity alone.

The time point is: blood from clinic visit 5 months post-surgery; TSC patient then seizure free. Surgery cases with the highest brain T cell transcript signatures were chosen for sequencing. Patients received at least one anti-epileptic drug before surgery. The TCR comes from a boy under two years old with tuberous sclerosis and intractable seizures. Sample: peripheral blood, taken roughly 5 months after surgery. The V call is TRBV11-2, the J call TRBJ2-3; D gene ambiguous. The CDR3 nucleotides are TGTGCCAGCAGCTTAACAGCCACAGATACGCAGTATTTT. This gives the protein CASSLTATDTQYF.